A few counts support the clone carrying this T cell receptor (beta chain). This sample is drawn from a study of early T cells in non-severe SARS-CoV-2 infection. MiXCR was run by TCRdb on the 5' RACE reads, yielding one entry per CDR3 protein. In the table there are some 87,000 distinct CDR3 sequences, around 10% of which are singletons. This CDR3 spans 16 amino acids. With V trimmed by 2 bases and J by 5 bases, 11 bases remained unmatched. In germline, CDR1 is SGHTS, CDR2 YDEGEE. This receptor was obtained from an adult who was a healthcare worker with PCR-confirmed SARS-CoV-2 infection or an uninfected control (not recorded which). The chain combines TRBV5-8 with TRBJ1-2, with 8 bases fitting TRBD1. The sequenced material came from whole blood. The CDR3 reads CASSFRTGNNVYGYTF. DNA of the CDR3: TGTGCCAGCAGCTTCAGGACAGGGAATAACGTTTATGGCTACACCTTC.